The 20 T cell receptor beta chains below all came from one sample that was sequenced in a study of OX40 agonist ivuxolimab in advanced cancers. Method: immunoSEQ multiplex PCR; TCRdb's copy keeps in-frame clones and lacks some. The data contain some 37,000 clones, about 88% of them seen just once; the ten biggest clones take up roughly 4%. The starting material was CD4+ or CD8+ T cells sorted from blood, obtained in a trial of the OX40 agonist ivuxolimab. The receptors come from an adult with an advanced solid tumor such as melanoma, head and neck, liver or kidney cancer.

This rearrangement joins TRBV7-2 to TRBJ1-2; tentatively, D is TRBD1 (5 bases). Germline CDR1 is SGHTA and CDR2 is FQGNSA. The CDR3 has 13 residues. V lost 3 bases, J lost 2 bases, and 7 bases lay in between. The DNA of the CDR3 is TGTGCCAGCAGCTTTAGACAGAACTATGGCTACACCTTC. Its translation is CASSFRQNYGYTF.

For the CDR3, the DNA is TGTGCCAGCAGCACGAATACCGGGCCGCAAGAGACCCAGTACTTC. Protein sequence: CASSTNTGPQETQYF. The gene calls are TRBV5-4 and TRBJ2-5; D not resolved. V lost 4 bases and J 2 bases, leaving 15 bases between the germline ends. Per germline, CDR1 SGHNT and CDR2 YYREEE (reference sequence). The CDR3 extends over 15 amino acids.

DNA of the CDR3: TGTGCCAGCAGCTCCCCCGGGGGGGGAGGGACCCAGTACTTC. The encoded protein is CASSSPGGGGTQYF. V and J are TRBV7-8 and TRBJ2-5; the match to TRBD2 covers 8 bases. The trim removed 4 bases at V and 7 bases at J, leaving 8 bases unmatched. CDR3 length equals 14 residues. Germline-derived CDR1 and CDR2 are SGHVS and FQNEAQ.

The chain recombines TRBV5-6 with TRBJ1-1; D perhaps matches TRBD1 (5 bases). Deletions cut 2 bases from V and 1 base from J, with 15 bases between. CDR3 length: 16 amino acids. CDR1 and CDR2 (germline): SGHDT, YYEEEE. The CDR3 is CASSFFGGGGNTEAFF. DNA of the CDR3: TGTGCCAGCAGCTTCTTCGGGGGTGGTGGGAACACTGAAGCTTTCTTT.

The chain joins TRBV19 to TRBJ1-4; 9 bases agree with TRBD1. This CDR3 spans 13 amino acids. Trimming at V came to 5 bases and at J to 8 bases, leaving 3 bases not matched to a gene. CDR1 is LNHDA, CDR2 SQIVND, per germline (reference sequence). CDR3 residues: CASSRDRGEKLFF. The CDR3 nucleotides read TGTGCCAGTAGTCGCGACAGGGGGGAAAAACTGTTTTTT.

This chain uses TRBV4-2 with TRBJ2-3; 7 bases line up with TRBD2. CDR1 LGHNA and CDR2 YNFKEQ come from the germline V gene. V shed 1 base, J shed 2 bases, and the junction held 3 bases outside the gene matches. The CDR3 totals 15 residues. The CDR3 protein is CASSQASGNTDTQYF. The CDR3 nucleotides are TGTGCCAGCAGCCAAGCTAGCGGAAACACAGATACGCAGTATTTT.

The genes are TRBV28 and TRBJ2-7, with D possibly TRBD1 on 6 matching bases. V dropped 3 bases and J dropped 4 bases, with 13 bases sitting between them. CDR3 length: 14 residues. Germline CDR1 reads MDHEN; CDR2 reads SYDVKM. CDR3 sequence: CASSFSQGWYEQYF. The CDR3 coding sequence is TGTGCCAGCAGTTTTTCACAGGGATGGTACGAGCAGTACTTC. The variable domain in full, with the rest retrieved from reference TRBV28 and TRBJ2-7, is DVKVTQSSRYLVKRTGEKVFLECVQDMDHENMFWYRQDPGLGLRLIYFSYDVKMKEKGDIPEGYSVSREKKERFSLILESASTNQTSMYLCASSFSQGWYEQYFGPGTRLTVT.

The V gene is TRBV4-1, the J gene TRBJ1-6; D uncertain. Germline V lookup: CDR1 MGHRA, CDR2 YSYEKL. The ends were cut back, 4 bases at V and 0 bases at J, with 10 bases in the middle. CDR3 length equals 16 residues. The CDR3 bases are TGCGCCAGCAGCCCTTTAAGGAGCTCCTATAATTCACCCCTCCACTTT. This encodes CASSPLRSSYNSPLHF.

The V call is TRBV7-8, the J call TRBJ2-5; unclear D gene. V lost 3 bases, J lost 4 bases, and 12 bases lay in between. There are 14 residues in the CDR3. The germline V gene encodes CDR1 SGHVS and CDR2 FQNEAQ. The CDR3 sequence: CASSFIAARETQYF. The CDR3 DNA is TGTGCCAGCAGCTTCATTGCAGCTCGAGAGACCCAGTACTTC.

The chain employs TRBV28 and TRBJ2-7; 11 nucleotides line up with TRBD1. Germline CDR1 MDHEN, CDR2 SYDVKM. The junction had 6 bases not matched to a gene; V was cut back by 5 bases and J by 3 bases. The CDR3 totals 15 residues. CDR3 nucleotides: TGTGCCAGCAGTACCGCCGGGACAGGGGGCTACGAGCAGTACTTC. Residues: CASSTAGTGGYEQYF.

For the CDR3, the DNA is TGTGCCAGCTCACCACGGTTCAGGGGAGGAGAGACCCAGTACTTC. Amino acids: CASSPRFRGGETQYF. The chain carries TRBV18 and TRBJ2-5; TRBD1 or TRBD2 may be the D gene (6 bases each). V lost 1 base and J 4 bases, leaving 13 bases between the germline ends. The CDR3 consists of 15 residues. The germline V gene has CDR1 KGHSH and CDR2 LQKENI.

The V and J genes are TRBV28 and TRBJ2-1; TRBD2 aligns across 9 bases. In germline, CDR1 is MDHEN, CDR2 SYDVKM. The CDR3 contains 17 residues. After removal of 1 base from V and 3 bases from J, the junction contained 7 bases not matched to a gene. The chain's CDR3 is CASSLSRGGASYNEQFF. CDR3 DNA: TGTGCCAGCAGTTTATCACGCGGGGGGGCCAGCTACAATGAGCAGTTCTTC.

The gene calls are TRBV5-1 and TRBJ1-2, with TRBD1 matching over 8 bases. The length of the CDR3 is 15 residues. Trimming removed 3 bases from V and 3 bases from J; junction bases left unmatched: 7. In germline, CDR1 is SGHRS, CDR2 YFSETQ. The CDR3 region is CASSYSTGVDYGYTF. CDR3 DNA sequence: TGCGCCAGCAGCTATTCGACAGGGGTGGACTATGGCTACACCTTC.

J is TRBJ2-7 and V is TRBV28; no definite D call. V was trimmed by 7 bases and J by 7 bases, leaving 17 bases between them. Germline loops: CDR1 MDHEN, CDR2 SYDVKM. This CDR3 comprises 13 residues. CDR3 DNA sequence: TGTGCCAGCATCCTGCCCCAGACTCGGGAGCAGTACTTC. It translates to CASILPQTREQYF.

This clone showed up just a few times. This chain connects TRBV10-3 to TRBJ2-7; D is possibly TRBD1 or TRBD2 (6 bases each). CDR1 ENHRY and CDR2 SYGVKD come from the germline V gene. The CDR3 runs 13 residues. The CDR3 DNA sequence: TGTGCGGTCCGGGTGTGGGGGGCCCACGAGCAGTACTTC. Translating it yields CAVRVWGAHEQYF.

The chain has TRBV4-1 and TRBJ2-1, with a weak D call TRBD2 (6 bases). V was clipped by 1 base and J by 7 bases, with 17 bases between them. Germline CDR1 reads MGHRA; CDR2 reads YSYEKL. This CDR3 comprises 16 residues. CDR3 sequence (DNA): TGCGCCAGCAGCCAAGTGACGCGGGGCCCGGGGAATGAGCAGTTCTTC. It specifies CASSQVTRGPGNEQFF.

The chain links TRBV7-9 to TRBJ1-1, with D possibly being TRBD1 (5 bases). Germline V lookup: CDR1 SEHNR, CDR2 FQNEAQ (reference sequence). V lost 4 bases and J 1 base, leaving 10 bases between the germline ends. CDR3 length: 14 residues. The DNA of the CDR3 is TGTGCCAGCAGCTCAGGACACCCGAACACTGAAGCTTTCTTT. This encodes CASSSGHPNTEAFF.

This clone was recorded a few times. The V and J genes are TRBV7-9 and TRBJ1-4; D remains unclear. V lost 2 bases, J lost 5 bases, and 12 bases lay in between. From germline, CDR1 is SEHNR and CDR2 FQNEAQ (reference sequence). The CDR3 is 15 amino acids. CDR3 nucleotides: TGTGCCAGCAGCTTAATGGGTTCGTTAAATGAAAAACTGTTTTTT. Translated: CASSLMGSLNEKLFF.

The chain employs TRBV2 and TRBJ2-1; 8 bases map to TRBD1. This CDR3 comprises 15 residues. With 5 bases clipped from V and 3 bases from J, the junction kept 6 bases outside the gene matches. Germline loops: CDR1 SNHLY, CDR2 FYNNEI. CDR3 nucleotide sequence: TGTGCCAGCAGTCCCGACAGGGGACTCTACAATGAGCAGTTCTTC. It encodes CASSPDRGLYNEQFF.

The CDR3 protein is CSVEMEIAKNIQYF. CDR3 bases: TGCAGCGTTGAAATGGAAATAGCCAAAAACATTCAGTACTTC. J is TRBJ2-4 and V is TRBV29-1; D remains unclear. Trimming cost V 2 bases and J 0 bases, with 8 bases left between them. CDR1 and CDR2 from the germline V gene are SQVTM and ANQGSEA. The CDR3 sequence is 14 residues long. The full variable domain, completed using reference TRBV29-1 and TRBJ2-4, is SAVISQKPSRDICQRGTSLTIQCQVDSQVTMMFWYRQQPGQSLTLIATANQGSEATYESGFVIDKFPISRPNLTFSTLTVSNMSPEDSSIYLCSVEMEIAKNIQYFGAGTRLSVL.